This TCR beta chain comes out of a study of blood T cell repertoires in COVID-19. At the level of the study: Some COVID-19 samples were acute and others convalescent; all came from the United States, Italy and Spain. Sources were T cells, B-cell-depleted T cells, or PBMCs; the material itself was cDNA or gDNA.

Seattle patients were enrolled while actively infected and followed longitudinally. The CDR3 covers 13 residues. V dropped 6 bases and J dropped 8; count of bases not matched to a gene: 7. Profiling relied on immunoSEQ multiplex PCR, and the TCRdb table lists in-frame clones only, not all of them. Of about 46,000 clones listed, approximately 83% are singletons. This receptor was obtained from a woman aged 80 or over with COVID-19, enrolled during active disease. Sequencing was performed on peripheral blood. The rearrangement links TRBV12-3 or TRBV12-4 to TRBJ1-1, with TRBD1 matching 9 bases. The DNA for the CDR3 is TGTGCCAGCAGCCCCGGGACAGGGAGAGAAGCTTTCTTT. Its translation is CASSPGTGREAFF.